The TCR beta chain described here comes from a study of blood T cell repertoires in COVID-19. Study information: The cDNA or gDNA used as material had been derived from T cells, B-cell-depleted T cells, or PBMCs.

The germline V and J ends were trimmed by 6 bases and 6 bases, with 10 bases remaining between them. CDR1 and CDR2 (germline): KGHDR, SFDVKD. This CDR3 has 13 residues. Authors' processing steps: Quantification of nucleated cells was approximated via reference gene primer amplification. Method: immunoSEQ multiplex PCR; TCRdb's copy keeps in-frame clones and lacks some. The DNA gave D and trimming, while V, J and clone size come from that table. The sample lists approximately 300,000 clones, 90% occurring once. The sample was PBMCs or T cells enriched from blood (not recorded which). The chain is built from TRBV24-1 and TRBJ1-4, with D perhaps TRBD1 (5 bases). This receptor was identified in a woman between 18 and 29 years old with acute COVID-19. The DNA for the CDR3 is TGTGCCACCAGTCCCGGAGGGGATGAAAAACTGTTTTTT. Its protein is CATSPGGDEKLFF.